This TCR beta chain was sequenced during a study of PD-1 blockade in classical Hodgkin lymphoma (dated by TCRdb to about 2020). Study-wide context: Nivolumab dosing was 3 mg/kg intravenously every 2 weeks, continuing until either disease progression or unacceptable toxicity. The study used CyTOF and TCR beta sequencing to define a peripheral blood immune signature of response to PD-1 blockade in classical Hodgkin lymphoma.

Genomic DNA was extracted with the Qiagen DNeasy kit from unsorted PBMCs and from negatively selected CD4+ and CD8+ fractions. TCR beta CDR3 regions were subjected to amplification by immunoSEQ multiplex PCR with primers that anneal to V and J segments. A synthetic immune receptor repertoire was used to minimize amplification bias, and any remaining bias was removed computationally after sequencing. Processing in the source paper ran as follows. Custom Python scripts were used to quantify repertoire diversity as the Shannon entropy index. Unsorted, CD4+ and CD8+ repertoires were examined separately, except in combined analyses, for which CD4+ and CD8+ sequences were merged in silico. A clone was considered expanded if an increase in frequency of at least 2-fold after treatment relative to C1D1 was found, and a pseudocount of 0.5 was applied to clones undetected at baseline. Clones with 0 or 1 copy at C1D1 were defined as singleton clones, while clones with 2 or more copies were defined as non-singleton clones. Clones expanded in unsorted samples were labelled as CD4+, CD8+ or unknown by matching protein sequences in sorted samples from the same patient. Wilcoxon tests on paired samples were used to test changes in diversity from C1D1 to C4D1. In its TCRdb copy, this immuneACCESS table keeps in-frame sequences only and misses some clones. Where compared with another copy, unresolved V genes explain less than half of these, and the others have no known cause. Clonal size and the V and J genes are those of that table, whereas D and trimming came from the DNA. The sample table contains 90,000 to 120,000 clones; only one count was recorded for roughly 87% of them. Roughly 21% of the sample comes from the top ten.

The meaning of the sample's time point label: cycle 2 day 1 (C2D1) of nivolumab. Every trial patient had relapsed after autologous stem cell transplantation, and cohorts A, B and C differed in prior brentuximab vedotin exposure. The trial cohort included some 53 patients with relapsed/refractory classical Hodgkin lymphoma, and each patient had a best overall response of complete response, partial response or progressive disease. In the multi-cohort phase II CheckMate 205 trial, trial patients received single-agent nivolumab. An independent review committee assessed best overall response using the 2007 International Working Group response criteria. Trial PBMCs were collected just before the start of nivolumab (C1D1) and during therapy at cycle 2 day 1 and cycle 4 day 1. Peripheral blood was collected in 8 mL Vacutainer Cell Preparation Tubes, from which PBMCs were isolated by centrifugation and then cryopreserved.

Notes on this clone: Its antigen is not yet known. No clone much larger than this one lies a single base away; base qualities are absent.

Study-wide findings and limitations: Diversity was lower in patients who began nivolumab less than 1 year after ASCT, so these patients were left out of later analyses to avoid confounding by immune reconstitution. Baseline TCR diversity was reported to be lower in newly diagnosed patients than in healthy donors and to be lower still in relapsed/refractory patients. By C4D1, a significant rise was seen in CD4+ TCR diversity but not in CD8+ TCR diversity (p=0.0027 vs p=0.16), and the rise was most apparent among complete responders (p=0.02). The study covered only a single clinical trial cohort, and the causes of the repertoire differences, possibly disease activity or prior therapy, were still not defined. Trial patients with a complete response had baseline diversity similar to that of newly diagnosed patients, while partial responders and progressors had significantly lower diversity.

The CDR3 sequence holds 15 residues, the cysteine and phenylalanine included. Only the CDR3 DNA is retained, 45 bases long and in frame from the first base. V loses 3 bases of germline sequence and J loses 0 bases, and the interval between the two ends is 13 bases. The germline V gene sets CDR1 to SGDLS and CDR2 to YYNGEE. In this chain, TRBV9 is recombined with TRBJ2-7; the D region possibly corresponds to TRBD1 (6 bases align). This clonotype was obtained from a human donor with classical Hodgkin lymphoma. The sample was peripheral blood mononuclear cells (PBMCs), taken before the second cycle of nivolumab. The DNA sequence is as follows: TGTGCCAGCAGCGCACAGGGAAGTGGCTCCTACGAGCAGTACTTC. Translated, this is CASSAQGSGSYEQYF.